Each of the 9 T cell receptor beta chains below was sequenced from the same sample in a study of cytomegalovirus exposure and HLA in healthy donors (dated by TCRdb to about 2017). To prepare the library, the immunoSEQ multiplex PCR assay was applied. For the multiplex PCR, a mixture combining 60 forward primers for TCR Vbeta segments and 13 reverse primers for TCR Jbeta segments was used. The table comes from immuneACCESS by way of TCRdb, which keeps in-frame sequences with V and J called. Part of the clones is missing from these tables; in studies checked, under half for an unresolved V gene and the rest for unknown reasons. This sample is represented by over 110,000 clones; 78% of them were singletons. About 6.8% of the sample comes from the top ten. Sequenced input: PBMCs. The receptors here all came from a woman between 40 and 55 years old in good health and CMV-seropositive.

The chain has TRBV4-2 and TRBJ2-3, with 9 bases identical to TRBD2. Germline CDR1 is LGHNA and CDR2 is YNFKEQ. V was pared by 3 bases and J by 0 bases, with 1 base of the junction left unmatched. This CDR3 contains 15 residues. The CDR3 nucleotides read TGTGCCAGCAGCCAGCGGGAGGGCAGCACAGATACGCAGTATTTT. It translates to CASSQREGSTDTQYF.

J is TRBJ2-5 and V is TRBV7-9; D might be TRBD1 (5 bases). The CDR3 sequence is 12 residues long. The V end was cut by 5 bases, the J end by 5 bases, with 9 bases between. The germline V gene has CDR1 SEHNR and CDR2 FQNEAQ (reference sequence). CDR3 sequence (DNA): TGTGCCAGCAGCGGGGCACGGGAGACCCAGTACTTC. Protein: CASSGARETQYF. Full variable domain (rest looked up from reference TRBV7-9 and TRBJ2-5): DTGVSQNPRHKITKRGQNVTFRCDPISEHNRLYWYRQTLGQGPEFLTYFQNEAQLEKSRLLSDRFSAERPKGSFSTLEIQRTEQGDSAMYLCASSGARETQYFGPGTRLLVL.

The genes are TRBV6-5 and TRBJ2-3; D remains ambiguous. The germline CDR1 and CDR2 sequences are MNHEY and SVGAGI. V was clipped by 6 bases and J by 5 bases, with 9 bases between them. The CDR3 is 12 amino acids. CDR3 residues: CASSSTEDTQYF. The DNA for the CDR3 is TGTGCCAGCAGCTCCACAGAAGATACGCAGTATTTT.

This chain joins TRBV19 and TRBJ2-5; D possibly corresponds to TRBD2 (6 bases). Per germline, CDR1 LNHDA and CDR2 SQIVND (reference sequence). Trimming cost V 6 bases and J 1 base, with 18 bases left between them. The CDR3 length is 16 residues. Here the CDR3 reads CASRGGSGRSQETQYF. The CDR3 DNA reads as TGTGCCAGTAGGGGGGGTTCGGGACGGTCCCAAGAGACCCAGTACTTC.

The genes are TRBV15 and TRBJ2-5, with D tentatively TRBD2 (5 bases). The ends were cut back, 1 base at V and 9 bases at J, with 18 bases in the middle. Per the germline V gene, CDR1 is LNHNV and CDR2 is YYDKDF (reference sequence). The CDR3 spans 15 residues. CDR3 nucleotides: TGTGCCACCAGCAGAGCAAGGACTGGGCAATGGGCCCAGTACTTC. It yields the protein CATSRARTGQWAQYF.

This clone showed up just once. The rearrangement joins TRBV27 to TRBJ2-3, with 10 bases aligning to TRBD2. V dropped 5 bases and J dropped 3; count of bases not matched to a gene: 11. Germline CDR1 reads MNHEY; CDR2 reads SMNVEV (reference sequence). The CDR3 covers 17 residues. The CDR3 DNA is TGTGCCAGCAGTACCCCCCCTACTAGCGGGGCTACAGATACGCAGTATTTT. It yields the protein CASSTPPTSGATDTQYF.

This clone occurred a few times. The chain uses TRBV6-4 and TRBJ2-1, with D possibly matching TRBD2 (6 bases). Trimming removed 2 bases from V and 5 bases from J, with 10 bases in between. The CDR3 runs 14 residues. Germline V gives CDR1 MRHNA, CDR2 SNTAGT. The CDR3: CASSDGTDHNEQFF. CDR3 coding DNA: TGTGCCAGCAGTGACGGGACTGACCACAATGAGCAGTTCTTC.

The chain recombines TRBV27 with TRBJ2-3; TRBD1 might be the D (5 bases). The CDR3 sequence is 16 residues long. V lost 7 bases to trimming and J lost 2 bases, with 19 bases between them. In germline, CDR1 is MNHEY, CDR2 SMNVEV (reference sequence). The CDR3 sequence is CASNLGMQGTTDTQYF. The DNA of the CDR3 is TGTGCCAGCAACCTGGGGATGCAGGGCACCACAGATACGCAGTATTTT.

The chain carries TRBV13 and TRBJ1-1; perhaps TRBD1 as D (6 bases). V lost 5 bases to trimming and J lost 1 base, with 14 bases between them. Germline V gene data show CDR1 as PRHDT and CDR2 as FYEKMQ (reference sequence). The CDR3 runs to 15 residues. The CDR3 sequence: CASSGPQGPNTEAFF. The CDR3 coding sequence is TGTGCCAGCAGCGGGCCACAGGGACCGAACACTGAAGCTTTCTTT. Full variable domain (missing parts from reference TRBV13 and TRBJ1-1): AAGVIQSPRHLIKEKRETATLKCYPIPRHDTVYWYQQGPGQDPQFLISFYEKMQSDKGSIPDRFSAQQFSDYHSELNMSSLELGDSALYFCASSGPQGPNTEAFFGQGTRLTVV.